The 3 T cell receptor beta chains listed next were all sequenced from one sample in a study of T cells in Graves' hyperthyroidism and ophthalmopathy (dated by TCRdb to the late 2010s). The receptor library was made with multiplex PCR. The reads were generated on an Illumina HiSeq 2000. Amplification of TCR beta CDR3 regions was carried out from RNA transcripts. For the first round of RT-PCR on the TCR CDR3, the HTBI primer set was used together with the Qiagen OneStep RT-PCR kit. The public reads were reanalyzed by TCRdb: fastp trimming at Q25, MiXCR alignment, in-frame beta chains only. CDR3 protein sequences are deduplicated, and each keeps its most common genes and DNA. Here the sample has 40,000 to 55,000 distinct CDR3 sequences; 49% occur a single time. Roughly 32% of the sample rests with the top ten. Sequencing input: peripheral blood or thyroid tissue (not recorded which). The receptors were gathered from a woman aged 45-65 years with Graves' hyperthyroidism.

The sample holds many counts of this clonotype. V and J are TRBV2 and TRBJ2-2; 8 nucleotides line up with TRBD1. V dropped 7 bases and J dropped 4; count of bases not matched to a gene: 8. Germline CDR1 is SNHLY and CDR2 is FYNNEI. The CDR3 extends over 15 amino acids. CDR3 DNA sequence: TGTGCCAGCACATCCGGACAGGGCCGCACCGGGGAGCTGTTTTTT. Amino acids: CASTSGQGRTGELFF.

The rearrangement joins TRBV12-3 or TRBV12-4 to TRBJ2-7; D might be TRBD2 (5 bases). CDR3 size: 14 residues. The V gene lost 10 bases and the J gene lost 3 bases, with 19 bases spanning the gap. CDR3 amino acids: CANGGLELLYEQYF. The CDR3, as DNA: TGTGCCAACGGCGGACTCGAACTCCTCTACGAGCAGTACTTC.

The rearrangement joins TRBV7-9 to TRBJ1-1; 9 bases match TRBD1. V gave up 6 bases and J gave up 11 bases; unmatched junction bases: 10. The CDR3 covers 13 residues. Germline CDR1 and CDR2: SEHNR and FQNEAQ (reference sequence). CDR3: CASSSGTGYVAFF. In DNA, the CDR3 is TGTGCCAGCAGTTCCGGGACAGGGTATGTCGCTTTCTTT. The full variable domain, with the rest looked up from reference TRBV7-9 and TRBJ1-1, is DTGVSQNPRHKITKRGQNVTFRCDPISEHNRLYWYRQTLGQGPEFLTYFQNEAQLEKSRLLSDRFSAERPKGSFSTLEIQRTEQGDSAMYLCASSSGTGYVAFFGQGTRLTVV.